The 30 T cell receptor beta chains below come from one sample, sequenced in a study of T cells in Graves' hyperthyroidism and ophthalmopathy. From RNA transcripts, TCR beta CDR3 regions were amplified. With the HTBI primer set, the TCR CDR3 went through a first round of RT-PCR. One entry per CDR3 protein results from TCRdb running MiXCR on the multiplex PCR reads. Here the sample spans fewer than 900,000 distinct CDR3 sequences, about a sixth being singletons. The sequencing input was blood. The receptors derive from a man younger than 35 with Graves' hyperthyroidism.

This clonotype was counted many times. This chain uses TRBV6-5 with TRBJ1-1; D is possibly TRBD1 (6 bases). Trimming took off 1 base at V and 1 base at J, with 13 bases between the two ends. Per germline, CDR1 MNHEY and CDR2 SVGAGI. There are 16 residues in the CDR3. The CDR3 DNA is TGTGCCAGCAGTTACTACGGACAGCGGACGAACACTGAAGCTTTCTTT. Encoded protein: CASSYYGQRTNTEAFF.

This chain uses TRBV9 with TRBJ2-1; TRBD1 matches 11 bases. CDR3 size: 15 residues. V shed 1 base and J 7 bases; nucleotides not matched to a gene: 4. Germline CDR1 SGDLS, CDR2 YYNGEE. The CDR3 nucleotides are TGTGCCAGCAGCGTAAACGGGACAGGGGGGAATGAGCAGTTCTTC. It yields the protein CASSVNGTGGNEQFF.

This clonotype was seen a handful of times. The chain employs TRBV24-1 and TRBJ2-2; tentative D call: TRBD2 (6 bases). Per the germline V gene, CDR1 is KGHDR and CDR2 is SFDVKD. This CDR3 is built from 13 residues. The V end was cut by 5 bases, the J end by 6 bases, with 9 bases between. CDR3: CATSAREAGELFF. CDR3 coding DNA: TGTGCCACCAGTGCCAGGGAGGCCGGGGAGCTGTTTTTT.

V usage is TRBV27 and J usage is TRBJ2-7, with TRBD2 as a possible D gene (6 bases). V lost 6 bases, J lost 4 bases, and 22 bases lay in between. This CDR3 contains 16 residues. Per germline, CDR1 MNHEY and CDR2 SMNVEV (reference sequence). The CDR3 DNA reads TGTGCCAGCAGCCTAGGAGGCGGGGCTACCTCGTACGAGCAGTACTTC. Amino acid sequence: CASSLGGGATSYEQYF.

Concerning this clonotype: Germline is not matched at one junction end, which may reflect a read error. The genes are TRBV6-1 and TRBJ1-5; perhaps TRBD1 as D (5 bases). Germline CDR1 MNHNS, CDR2 SASEGT. The CDR3 runs 11 residues. The DNA for the CDR3 is TGTGCCTGCAGGGAAGGCCAGCCCCAGCATTTT. It codes for CACREGQPQHF.

This clonotype has only a few counts. V and J are TRBV6-1 and TRBJ1-5; tentative D call: TRBD1 (6 bases). Germline values: CDR1 MNHNS, CDR2 SASEGT. V shed 6 bases and J shed 3 bases, with 12 bases lying between them. The CDR3 spans 14 residues. Here the CDR3 DNA reads TGTGCCAGCAGAGCCCCGGGGGCCAATCAGCCCCAGCATTTT. Its translation is CASRAPGANQPQHF.

The sample holds many counts of this clonotype. This chain uses TRBV28 with TRBJ2-1; D gene uncertain. Germline V gives CDR1 MDHEN, CDR2 SYDVKM. Trimming removed 5 bases from V and 8 bases from J, with 10 bases in between. There are 12 residues in the CDR3. For the CDR3, the DNA is TGTGCCAGCAGTGGTCCCTGGGATGAGCAGTTCTTC. Protein product: CASSGPWDEQFF.

This clonotype was observed a few times. The chain employs TRBV19 and TRBJ2-1, with TRBD2 matching over 13 bases. Trimming took 1 base from V and 10 from J; bases not matched to a gene: 7. The CDR3 sequence is 16 residues long. CDR1 and CDR2 (germline): LNHDA, SQIVND (reference sequence). The CDR3 nucleotides read TGTGCCAGTAGTATAGGACTAGCGGGAGGCAGAGGAGAGCAGTTCTTC. Amino acid sequence: CASSIGLAGGRGEQFF.

The rearrangement joins TRBV7-9 to TRBJ1-5; 8 positions agree with TRBD1. CDR1 and CDR2 (germline): SEHNR, FQNEAQ (reference sequence). The CDR3 covers 15 residues. Trimming at V came to 4 bases and at J to 6 bases, leaving 8 bases not matched to a gene. This CDR3 is CASSSPTGDGQPQHF. CDR3 nucleotide sequence: TGTGCCAGCAGCTCGCCGACAGGGGATGGTCAGCCCCAGCATTTT.

Only a few counts were recorded for this clonotype. The chain employs TRBV6-4 and TRBJ2-1; D not resolved. Germline V gene data show CDR1 as MRHNA and CDR2 as SNTAGT. V was cut by 2 bases and J by 0 bases, with 8 bases left in between. The CDR3 has 15 residues. The CDR3 nucleotides read TGTGCCAGCAGTGACGGAATTAGCTCCTACAATGAGCAGTTCTTC. It yields the protein CASSDGISSYNEQFF.

This rearrangement joins TRBV12-3 or TRBV12-4 to TRBJ2-7; 7 bases are a match to TRBD1. The CDR3 sequence is 14 residues long. Unmatched junction bases numbered 8, after V lost 6 bases and J lost 3 bases. DNA of the CDR3: TGTGCCAGCAGCGGCCTGGACAGGAACTACGAGCAGTACTTC. Protein: CASSGLDRNYEQYF.

This sequence joins TRBV18 and TRBJ2-1; D ambiguous. This CDR3 is 14 amino acids long. The V end was cut by 2 bases, the J end by 6 bases, with 11 bases between. Germline lookup yields CDR1 KGHSH and CDR2 LQKENI. CDR3 bases: TGTGCCAGCTCACCAGAGCTGGGATCCAATGAGCAGTTCTTC. It codes for CASSPELGSNEQFF.

Many counts were recorded for this clonotype. The chain combines TRBV6-5 with TRBJ2-1; weak D call: TRBD2 (5 bases). V dropped 2 bases and J dropped 2 bases, with 10 bases sitting between them. The CDR3 extends over 15 amino acids. Germline V gene lookup returns CDR1 MNHEY and CDR2 SVGAGI. The CDR3 loop reads CASSYGPGTYNEQFF. The DNA for the CDR3 is TGTGCCAGCAGTTACGGCCCGGGGACCTACAATGAGCAGTTCTTC.

This clonotype was detected a few times. The J gene is TRBJ2-7, the V gene TRBV9; 7 positions match TRBD1. From germline, CDR1 is SGDLS and CDR2 YYNGEE. CDR3 length: 16 residues. J lost 0 bases, V lost 3 bases, and 9 bases had no gene match. CDR3 amino acids: CASSAGTATSSYEQYF. CDR3 sequence (DNA): TGTGCCAGCAGCGCTGGGACAGCGACGAGCTCCTACGAGCAGTACTTC.

Ten or more counts support this clonotype. Here the CDR3 DNA reads TGCAGTGCTAGAGATTTGGCAGGGGTTACCCAGTACTTC. Translating it yields CSARDLAGVTQYF. V usage is TRBV20-1 and J usage is TRBJ2-5; tentatively, D is TRBD1 (6 bases). Germline CDR1 is DFQATT and CDR2 is SNEGSKA (reference sequence). The CDR3 runs to 13 residues. Trimming pared 0 bases from V and 8 bases from J, leaving 13 bases between.

This chain connects TRBV7-3 to TRBJ2-3; TRBD2 matches at 7 bases. Losses at the gene ends were 5 bases for V and 0 bases for J; bases not matched to a gene: 8. CDR1 SGHTA and CDR2 FQGTGA come from the germline V gene. The CDR3 runs to 16 residues. DNA of the CDR3: TGTGCCAGCAGCCCGAGGACTAGTGTAAGCACAGATACGCAGTATTTT. This gives the protein CASSPRTSVSTDTQYF.

This clonotype appeared many times. The chain carries TRBV28 and TRBJ2-1, with 7 bases matching TRBD2. The CDR3 spans 14 residues. V gave up 6 bases and J gave up 10 bases; unmatched junction bases: 12. Germline V lookup: CDR1 MDHEN, CDR2 SYDVKM. For the CDR3, the DNA is TGTGCCAGCAGCCCGAGCGGGGAGATACAAGAGCAGTTCTTC. The encoded protein is CASSPSGEIQEQFF.

The rearrangement links TRBV24-1 to TRBJ2-6, with no clear D. The germline V gene encodes CDR1 KGHDR and CDR2 SFDVKD. Trimming cost V 5 bases and J 12 bases, with 13 bases left between them. The CDR3 contains 13 residues. The CDR3 DNA sequence: TGTGCCACCAGTGGAGAAGGGAAAAGCGTCCTGACTTTC. It encodes CATSGEGKSVLTF.

In this sample, this clonotype turned up many times. The genes are TRBV12-3 or TRBV12-4 and TRBJ2-3; D is unresolved. This CDR3 is built from 13 residues. Trimming shortened V by 5 bases and J by 0 bases, and 6 bases separated the two germline ends. DNA of the CDR3: TGTGCCAGCAGTGACCTAAGCACAGATACGCAGTATTTT. Translation: CASSDLSTDTQYF.

This clonotype was detected ten times or more. The V gene is TRBV28, the J gene TRBJ1-1; maybe TRBD1 (6 bases). This CDR3 comprises 15 residues. CDR1 is MDHEN, CDR2 SYDVKM, per germline. Deletions cut 7 bases from V and 1 base from J, with 16 bases between. CDR3 DNA: TGTGCCAGCACCCCTCCCAGGGGACGGAACACTGAAGCTTTCTTT. It codes for CASTPPRGRNTEAFF.

There are a few counts of this clonotype. The chain is built from TRBV28 and TRBJ1-3; no definite D call. This CDR3 is 12 amino acids long. The V gene lost 7 bases and the J gene lost 2 bases, with 6 bases spanning the gap. CDR1 is MDHEN and CDR2 is SYDVKM in the germline V gene. The DNA for the CDR3 is TGTGCCAGCATGAGGGCTGGAAACACCATATATTTT. Protein sequence: CASMRAGNTIYF.

This clonotype was picked up a small number of times. The rearrangement joins TRBV16 to TRBJ2-7; 10 bases agree with TRBD2. The V gene end was trimmed by 0 bases and the J gene end by 3 bases; junction bases not matched to a gene: 5. The CDR3 has 16 amino acids. Germline CDR1 is KGHSY and CDR2 is FQNENV. In nucleotides, the CDR3 is TGTGCCAGCAGCCAATCTAGAGCGGGAGGGTTCTACGAGCAGTACTTC. Its protein is CASSQSRAGGFYEQYF.

The J gene is TRBJ2-2, the V gene TRBV20-1; D call uncertain. The CDR3 is 14 amino acids. Germline CDR1 DFQATT, CDR2 SNEGSKA (reference sequence). V was shortened by 3 bases and J by 3 bases, with 11 bases between the two germline ends. CDR3 protein: CSASRTYDTGELFF. The CDR3, as DNA: TGCAGTGCTAGCCGGACCTATGACACCGGGGAGCTGTTTTTT.

This clonotype was detected a few times. V gene TRBV27 combines with J gene TRBJ1-2; a possible D gene is TRBD1 (5 bases). The CDR3 spans 11 residues. V shed 6 bases and J shed 10 bases, with 12 bases lying between them. Germline-derived CDR1 and CDR2 are MNHEY and SMNVEV (reference sequence). CDR3 amino acids: CASSRGDSYTF. In DNA, the CDR3 is TGTGCCAGCAGCCGGGGGGATTCCTACACCTTC.

The chain carries TRBV6-2 or TRBV6-3 and TRBJ2-2; D call uncertain. Trimming shortened V by 8 bases and J by 2 bases, and 9 bases separated the two germline ends. CDR1 is MNHEY, CDR2 SVGEGT, per germline. The CDR3 consists of 13 residues. CDR3 protein: CASLPVNTGELFF. CDR3 nucleotide sequence: TGTGCCAGCCTCCCAGTTAACACCGGGGAGCTGTTTTTT.

The CDR3 DNA sequence: TGTGCCAGCGGACACACAGGGCTTTTGAACACTGAAGCTTTCTTT. Its translation is CASGHTGLLNTEAFF. V is TRBV7-3 and J is TRBJ1-1; D is possibly TRBD1 (6 bases). Trimming removed 8 bases from V and 0 bases from J, with 16 bases in between. Looked up from germline, CDR1 is SGHTA and CDR2 is FQGTGA. The CDR3 is made up of 15 amino acids.

CDR3 bases: TGTGCCAGCAGTTACTCGGGGGGGACTCAGCCCCAGCATTTT. This codes for CASSYSGGTQPQHF. This rearrangement joins TRBV6-2 or TRBV6-3 to TRBJ1-5; the D gene is possibly TRBD1 (5 bases). The germline V and J ends were trimmed by 0 bases and 6 bases, with 9 bases remaining between them. The CDR3 spans 14 residues. Germline V gene data show CDR1 as MNHEY and CDR2 as SVGEGT.

Many counts were recorded for this clonotype. This chain joins TRBV29-1 and TRBJ2-1; 11 bases map to TRBD2. CDR3 length: 16 residues. Germline CDR1 and CDR2: SQVTM and ANQGSEA. V was clipped by 4 bases and J by 8 bases; unmatched bases: 13. The DNA for the CDR3 is TGCAGCGTTGGAACTAGCGGGGGCCGGCTTTACGATGAGCAGTTCTTC. Translating gives CSVGTSGGRLYDEQFF.

This clonotype was found a few times. The rearrangement uses TRBV27 and TRBJ2-2, with 7 bases fitting TRBD2. The CDR3 has 18 amino acids. V lost 1 base to trimming and J lost 0 bases; unmatched junction nucleotides: 8. The germline gives CDR1 MNHEY, CDR2 SMNVEV (reference sequence). CDR3 in amino acids: CASSLFPGRGPNTGELFF. For the CDR3, the DNA is TGTGCCAGCAGTTTATTTCCGGGGAGGGGTCCGAACACCGGGGAGCTGTTTTTT.

The genes are TRBV11-2 and TRBJ2-2; no reliable D call. The CDR3 is 15 residues long. Trimming cost V 1 base and J 5 bases, with 11 bases left between them. The germline gives CDR1 SGHAT, CDR2 FQNNGV. The CDR3 spells CASSLGWSGTGELFF. CDR3 sequence (DNA): TGTGCCAGCAGCTTAGGGTGGAGTGGGACCGGGGAGCTGTTTTTT.